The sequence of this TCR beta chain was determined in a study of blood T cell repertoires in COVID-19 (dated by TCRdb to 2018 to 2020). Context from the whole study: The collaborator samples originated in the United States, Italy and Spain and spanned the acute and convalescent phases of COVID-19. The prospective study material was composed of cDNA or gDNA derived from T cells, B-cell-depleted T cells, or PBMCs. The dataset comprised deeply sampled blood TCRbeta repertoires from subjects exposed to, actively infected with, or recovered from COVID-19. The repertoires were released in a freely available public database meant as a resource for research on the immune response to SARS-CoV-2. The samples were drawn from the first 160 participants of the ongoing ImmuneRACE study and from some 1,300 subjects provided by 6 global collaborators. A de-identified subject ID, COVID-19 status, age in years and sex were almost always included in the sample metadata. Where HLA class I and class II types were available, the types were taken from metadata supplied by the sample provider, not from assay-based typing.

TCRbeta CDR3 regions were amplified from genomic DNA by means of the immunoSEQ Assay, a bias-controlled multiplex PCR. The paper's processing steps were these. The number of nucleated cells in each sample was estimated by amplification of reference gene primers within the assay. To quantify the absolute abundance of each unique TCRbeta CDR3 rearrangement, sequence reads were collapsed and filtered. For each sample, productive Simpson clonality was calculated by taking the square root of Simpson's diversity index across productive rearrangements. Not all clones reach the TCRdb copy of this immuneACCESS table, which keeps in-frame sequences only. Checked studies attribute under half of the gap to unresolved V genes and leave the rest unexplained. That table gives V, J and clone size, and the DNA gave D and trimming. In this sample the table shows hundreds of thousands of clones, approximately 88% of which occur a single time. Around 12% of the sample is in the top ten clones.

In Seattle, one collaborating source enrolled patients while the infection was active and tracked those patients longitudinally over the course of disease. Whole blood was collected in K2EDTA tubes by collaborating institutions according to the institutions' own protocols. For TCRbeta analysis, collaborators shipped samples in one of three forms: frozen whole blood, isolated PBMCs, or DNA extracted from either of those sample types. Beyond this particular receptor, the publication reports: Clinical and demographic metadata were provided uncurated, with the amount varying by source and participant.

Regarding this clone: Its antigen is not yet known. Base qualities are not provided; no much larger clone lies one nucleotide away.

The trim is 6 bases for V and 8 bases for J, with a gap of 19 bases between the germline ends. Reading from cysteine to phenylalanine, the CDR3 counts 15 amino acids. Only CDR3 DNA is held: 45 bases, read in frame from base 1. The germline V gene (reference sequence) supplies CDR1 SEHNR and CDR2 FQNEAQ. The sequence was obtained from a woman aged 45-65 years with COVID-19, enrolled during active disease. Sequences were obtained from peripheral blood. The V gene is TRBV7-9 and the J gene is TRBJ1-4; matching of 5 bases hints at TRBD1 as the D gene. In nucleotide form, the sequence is TGTGCCAGCAGTCGGTCGGGGGAGTTGAACGAAAAACTGTTTTTT. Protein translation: CASSRSGELNEKLFF.